This entry lists 19 T cell receptor beta chains sequenced from one sample in a study of identical twins. TCRdb re-analysed the 5' RACE reads in MiXCR, keeping a single row per CDR3 protein. The sample lists approximately 700,000 distinct CDR3 sequences, about 18% occurring once. These same data were also listed under a study on T cells expressing NK-cell markers.

The source material was PBMCs. The receptors shown here come from a woman between 18 and 30 years old in good health.

This clonotype was detected only a few times. The chain links TRBV7-9 to TRBJ2-3; no clear D gene. Trimming removed 4 bases from V and 4 bases from J, with 12 bases in between. This CDR3 has 14 amino acids. Germline CDR1 SEHNR, CDR2 FQNEAQ (reference sequence). The CDR3 protein is CASSSPTTADTQYF. The CDR3, as DNA: TGTGCCAGCAGCTCACCTACGACGGCAGATACGCAGTATTTT.

This chain connects TRBV11-3 to TRBJ2-1; no clear D. V was cut by 1 base and J by 9 bases, with 19 bases left in between. The CDR3 spans 16 residues. Germline V gene lookup returns CDR1 SGHNT and CDR2 YENEEA. The DNA for the CDR3 is TGTGCCAGCAGCTTAGGTGGGATGCTGGTTCAAGGTGAGCAGTTCTTC. It codes for CASSLGGMLVQGEQFF. The full variable domain, in which reference TRBV11-3 and TRBJ2-1 provide the parts outside the CDR3, is EAGVVQSPRYKIIEKKQPVAFWCNPISGHNTLYWYLQNLGQGPELLIRYENEEAVDDSQLPKDRFSAERLKGVDSTLKIQPAELGDSAVYLCASSLGGMLVQGEQFFGPGTRLTVL.

V gene TRBV29-1 combines with J gene TRBJ2-7, with a weak D call TRBD2 (5 bases). The CDR3 contains 14 residues. Per the germline V gene, CDR1 is SQVTM and CDR2 is ANQGSEA. Trimming cost V 6 bases and J 3 bases, with 18 bases left between them. As DNA, the CDR3 is TGCAGCGTCGCCGGACTCAAAGATATCTACGAGCAGTACTTC. Its translation: CSVAGLKDIYEQYF.

V and J are TRBV30 and TRBJ2-1; TRBD2 matches 10 bases. V was pared by 2 bases and J by 8 bases, with 21 bases of the junction left unmatched. Germline-derived CDR1 and CDR2 are GTSNPN and SVGIG (reference sequence). The CDR3 length is 19 residues. CDR3 loop: CAWSLLRWTSGQKRDEQFF. For the CDR3, the DNA is TGTGCCTGGAGTCTACTCCGTTGGACTAGCGGACAAAAGAGGGATGAGCAGTTCTTC. Drawing the rest from reference TRBV30 and TRBJ2-1, the complete variable domain is SQTIHQWPATLVQPVGSPLSLECTVEGTSNPNLYWYRQAAGRGLQLLFYSVGIGQISSEVPQNLSASRPQDRQFILSSKKLLLSDSGFYLCAWSLLRWTSGQKRDEQFFGPGTRLTVL.

The gene calls are TRBV10-3 and TRBJ2-3; TRBD2 might be the D (7 bases). Germline CDR1 ENHRY, CDR2 SYGVKD. CDR3 size: 15 residues. V was shortened by 4 bases and J by 3 bases, with 14 bases between the two germline ends. The CDR3 bases are TGTGCCATCAGTGCGGGGGGCGCAAGGACAGATACGCAGTATTTT. Amino acids: CAISAGGARTDTQYF.

The rearrangement links TRBV20-1 to TRBJ2-3, with 11 bases lining up with TRBD2. With 4 bases clipped from V and 6 bases from J, the junction kept 9 bases outside the gene matches. This CDR3 region has 15 residues. Per the germline V gene, CDR1 is DFQATT and CDR2 is SNEGSKA (reference sequence). For the CDR3, the DNA is TGCAGTGCTACCAAACTAGCGGGAGTGGGCGATACGCAGTATTTT. It encodes CSATKLAGVGDTQYF.

This clonotype came up a few times. The CDR3 DNA follows: TGCGCCAGCAGCTTGTTAGTTGAGGATGGCTACACCTTC. Protein: CASSLLVEDGYTF. The chain links TRBV5-1 to TRBJ1-2; D is uncertain. The CDR3 length is 13 residues. Trimming pared 1 base from V and 6 bases from J, leaving 10 bases between. Germline assignment: CDR1 SGHRS and CDR2 YFSETQ.

The chain has TRBV27 and TRBJ1-1; D is uncertain. Trimming stripped 0 bases from V and 5 bases from J, with 7 bases between. The germline gives CDR1 MNHEY, CDR2 SMNVEV (reference sequence). CDR3 length: 13 residues. For the CDR3, the DNA is TGTGCCAGCAGTTTATCGGAGGGTACTGAAGCTTTCTTT. Translating gives CASSLSEGTEAFF.

The rearrangement uses TRBV6-6 and TRBJ2-7; D gene uncertain. In germline, CDR1 is MNHNY, CDR2 SVGAGI (reference sequence). The V gene lost 2 bases and the J gene lost 3 bases, with 5 bases spanning the gap. The CDR3 extends over 12 amino acids. The CDR3: CASSYTDYEQYF. The CDR3 DNA reads as TGTGCCAGCAGTTACACTGACTACGAGCAGTACTTC.

The sample holds a few counts of this clonotype. V gene TRBV15 combines with J gene TRBJ1-3; D is unclear. The CDR3 runs 14 residues. V was cut by 0 bases and J by 2 bases, with 5 bases left in between. Per germline, CDR1 LNHNV and CDR2 YYDKDF (reference sequence). Here the CDR3 reads CATSREQAGNTIYF. In DNA form, the CDR3 reads TGTGCCACCAGCAGAGAGCAAGCTGGAAACACCATATATTTT. Full variable domain (missing parts from reference TRBV15 and TRBJ1-3): DAMVIQNPRYQVTQFGKPVTLSCSQTLNHNVMYWYQQKSSQAPKLLFHYYDKDFNNEADTPDNFQSRRPNTSFCFLDIRSPGLGDTAMYLCATSREQAGNTIYFGEGSWLTVV.

In nucleotides, the CDR3 is TGTGCCAGCAGTCCCCCAGCCCCGGACAGTCCCCTGTTCTTC. It specifies CASSPPAPDSPLFF. The gene calls are TRBV12-3 or TRBV12-4 and TRBJ2-1; D is perhaps TRBD1 (6 bases). The CDR3 covers 14 residues. The germline V and J ends were trimmed by 5 bases and 15 bases, with 23 bases remaining between them.

This clonotype was seen repeatedly, ten times or more. The CDR3: CASSLEKGDGYTF. The DNA for the CDR3 is TGTGCCAGCAGCTTAGAAAAAGGGGATGGCTACACCTTC. The chain recombines TRBV7-9 with TRBJ1-2; tentatively, D is TRBD1 (5 bases). The CDR3 totals 13 residues. Trimming shortened V by 1 base and J by 6 bases, and 9 bases separated the two germline ends. Germline V gene lookup returns CDR1 SEHNR and CDR2 FQNEAQ (reference sequence).

This sequence joins TRBV27 and TRBJ2-1, with D unresolved. CDR3 length: 12 amino acids. CDR1 is MNHEY and CDR2 is SMNVEV in the germline V gene (reference sequence). The ends were cut back, 6 bases at V and 12 bases at J, with 15 bases in the middle. This chain's CDR3 is CASSLIGRGQFF. CDR3 sequence (DNA): TGTGCCAGCAGCCTGATCGGCAGAGGGCAGTTCTTC.

The table lists this clonotype with a few counts. The chain is built from TRBV12-3 or TRBV12-4 and TRBJ2-1; D gene uncertain. The V gene lost 6 bases and the J gene lost 7 bases, with 7 bases spanning the gap. This CDR3 is built from 11 residues. The CDR3: CASSTKNEQFF. CDR3 nucleotide sequence: TGTGCCAGCAGCACTAAAAATGAGCAGTTCTTC.

V gene TRBV20-1 combines with J gene TRBJ2-2, with a tentative D call TRBD2 (5 bases). The CDR3 has 12 residues. Germline V gene lookup returns CDR1 DFQATT and CDR2 SNEGSKA (reference sequence). The germline V and J ends were trimmed by 1 base and 6 bases, with 6 bases remaining between them. CDR3 in DNA: TGCAGTGCTAGAGCACTAGCCGGGGAGCTGTTTTTT. As protein: CSARALAGELFF.

This clonotype turned up a few times. The rearrangement joins TRBV20-1 to TRBJ2-1; 8 bases are a match to TRBD2. This CDR3 has 18 residues. CDR1 DFQATT and CDR2 SNEGSKA come from the germline V gene (reference sequence). V lost 0 bases to trimming and J lost 8 bases; unmatched junction nucleotides: 18. The CDR3 DNA is TGCAGTGCTAGAGAGAGTGAGAGCGGGGGTTTAATCTTATATGAGCAGTTCTTC. Protein sequence: CSARESESGGLILYEQFF.

This clonotype showed up just a few times. V usage is TRBV9 and J usage is TRBJ1-2; D is uncertain. V was shortened by 0 bases and J by 0 bases, with 9 bases between the two germline ends. The germline V gene has CDR1 SGDLS and CDR2 YYNGEE. This CDR3 comprises 15 residues. The CDR3 protein is CASSVGDFANYGYTF. The CDR3 DNA reads as TGTGCCAGCAGCGTAGGGGATTTTGCTAACTATGGCTACACCTTC.

This clonotype was seen more than once but under ten times. The rearrangement joins TRBV7-9 to TRBJ2-1; 7 bases map to TRBD2. Germline CDR1 reads SEHNR; CDR2 reads FQNEAQ (reference sequence). CDR3 length equals 16 residues. The junction had 10 bases not matched to a gene; V was cut back by 1 base and J by 7 bases. This CDR3 is CASSLGSGSGRNEQFF. CDR3 in DNA: TGTGCCAGCAGCTTAGGTAGCGGGTCAGGTCGTAATGAGCAGTTCTTC.

This clonotype was observed a few times. V is TRBV12-3 or TRBV12-4 and J is TRBJ1-2; 11 nucleotides line up with TRBD1. V was clipped by 5 bases and J by 8 bases; unmatched bases: 16. CDR3 length: 17 residues. CDR3 nucleotide sequence: TGTGCCAGCAGTACCGGGACAGGGGGTTTAATCTATGGCGGCTACACCTTC. This encodes CASSTGTGGLIYGGYTF.